What follows are 27 T cell receptor beta chains derived from one specimen sequenced in a study of long-term antiretroviral therapy in people with HIV. The immunoSEQ assay was v3.0, run at survey level. Assay used: immunoSEQ multiplex PCR; TCRdb lists only in-frame clones, some missing. Of 20,000 to 25,000 clones in the sample, approximately 82% were seen once. The sequenced sample was unsorted PBMCs, obtained 2.4 to 2.5 years after starting antiretroviral therapy. The receptors shown here come from a man aged 40-49 years with HIV.

The chain has TRBV10-3 and TRBJ2-5, with D perhaps given as TRBD1 or TRBD2 (6 bases each). This CDR3 spans 16 amino acids. Germline assignment: CDR1 ENHRY and CDR2 SYGVKD. Trimming shortened V by 6 bases and J by 2 bases, and 19 bases separated the two germline ends. CDR3 sequence: CAIRERDGGGQETQYF. CDR3 in DNA: TGTGCCATCAGGGAGAGGGACGGAGGGGGACAAGAGACCCAGTACTTC.

This clone appeared a few times. This rearrangement joins TRBV7-9 to TRBJ2-7, with a possible D match to TRBD1 (5 bases). The V gene lost 1 base and the J gene lost 2 bases, with 15 bases spanning the gap. This CDR3 has 16 residues. CDR1 and CDR2 from the germline V gene are SEHNR and FQNEAQ (reference sequence). CDR3 bases: TGTGCCAGCAGCTTAGTCGCCCAGGGTCAGACCTACGAGCAGTACTTC. This gives the protein CASSLVAQGQTYEQYF.

This chain uses TRBV7-6 with TRBJ2-2; D tentatively reads TRBD1 or TRBD2 (5 bases each). The CDR3 covers 14 residues. V lost 8 bases to trimming and J lost 6 bases, with 16 bases between them. Per the germline V gene, CDR1 is SGHVS and CDR2 is FNYEAQ. This chain's CDR3 is CASGEGTAAGELFF. The CDR3 region has the DNA TGTGCCAGCGGGGAAGGGACCGCGGCCGGGGAGCTGTTTTTT.

The CDR3 nucleotides are TGTGCCAGCAGTGAACTTCAGGCAGGGGGAACCGGGGAGCTGTTTTTT. Protein sequence: CASSELQAGGTGELFF. The chain joins TRBV25-1 to TRBJ2-2; 7 bases are shared with TRBD1. Trimming cost V 2 bases and J 5 bases; bases outside gene matches: 8. Germline lookup yields CDR1 MGHDK and CDR2 SYGVNS. The CDR3 contains 16 residues.

The chain recombines TRBV7-2 with TRBJ2-5; 8 bases align to TRBD1. V lost 5 bases and J lost 5; bases outside the gene matches: 10. The germline CDR1 and CDR2 sequences are SGHTA and FQGNSA. The CDR3 consists of 15 residues. Here the CDR3 reads CASSPSRGREETQYF. The CDR3 DNA reads as TGTGCCAGCAGCCCATCCAGGGGGCGTGAGGAGACCCAGTACTTC.

CDR3 sequence: CASSDVRDRDGYTF. The CDR3 DNA reads as TGTGCCAGCAGCGATGTAAGGGACAGGGATGGCTACACCTTC. V is TRBV9 and J is TRBJ1-2; 9 bases match TRBD1. Germline CDR1 is SGDLS and CDR2 is YYNGEE. This CDR3 is built from 14 residues. With V trimmed by 3 bases and J by 6 bases, 6 bases remained unmatched.

The chain has TRBV7-2 and TRBJ2-5; D may be TRBD1 (6 bases). This CDR3 region has 13 residues. Trimming stripped 1 base from V and 5 bases from J, with 8 bases between. Germline V gene sequence: CDR1 SGHTA, CDR2 FQGNSA. In DNA form, the CDR3 reads TGTGCCAGCAGCTTAGGGGGGCCTGAGACCCAGTACTTC. It specifies CASSLGGPETQYF.

This chain's CDR3 is CASSLVSPGQGTDEQFF. The CDR3 DNA sequence: TGTGCCAGCAGCTTAGTCTCTCCGGGACAGGGGACCGATGAGCAGTTCTTC. The J gene is TRBJ2-1, the V gene TRBV11-2; 10 nucleotides align to TRBD1. With V trimmed by 1 base and J by 8 bases, 11 bases remained unmatched. Germline V gives CDR1 SGHAT, CDR2 FQNNGV. This CDR3 has 17 amino acids.

The V call is TRBV7-2, the J call TRBJ2-5, with TRBD1 as a possible D gene (5 bases). CDR3 length equals 15 residues. The V gene's germline CDR1 is SGHTA and CDR2 FQGNSA. Trimming pared 5 bases from V and 4 bases from J, leaving 17 bases between. The CDR3 loop is CASSGSPFRGETQYF. DNA of the CDR3: TGTGCCAGCAGCGGATCCCCGTTTAGGGGAGAGACCCAGTACTTC.

V usage is TRBV19 and J usage is TRBJ1-2; D call uncertain. Per the germline V gene, CDR1 is LNHDA and CDR2 is SQIVND (reference sequence). Trimming pared 5 bases from V and 2 bases from J, leaving 12 bases between. This CDR3 comprises 14 residues. The CDR3 DNA is TGTGCCAGTAGTCCCACGACACCGAACTATGGCTACACCTTC. Its protein product is CASSPTTPNYGYTF.

The chain couples TRBV28 to TRBJ2-7; D possibly corresponds to TRBD2 (6 bases). Germline V gives CDR1 MDHEN, CDR2 SYDVKM. The CDR3 totals 14 residues. V shed 6 bases and J shed 4 bases, with 16 bases lying between them. The CDR3 sequence: CASRAAGLPYEQYF. In DNA form, the CDR3 reads TGTGCCAGCAGAGCAGCGGGTTTACCTTACGAGCAGTACTTC. Based on the CDR3 plus reference TRBV28 and TRBJ2-7, the full variable domain is DVKVTQSSRYLVKRTGEKVFLECVQDMDHENMFWYRQDPGLGLRLIYFSYDVKMKEKGDIPEGYSVSREKKERFSLILESASTNQTSMYLCASRAAGLPYEQYFGPGTRLTVT.

This clone was seen more than once but under ten times. The chain combines TRBV2 with TRBJ1-5, with D possibly matching TRBD1 (6 bases). Trimming took 7 bases from V and 9 from J, leaving 16 bases between them. The germline gives CDR1 SNHLY, CDR2 FYNNEI. There are 13 residues in the CDR3. CDR3 loop: CASMVDSLRPQHF. CDR3 DNA sequence: TGTGCCAGCATGGTGGACAGCCTACGGCCCCAGCATTTT.

This sequence joins TRBV6-1 and TRBJ2-1; no clear D gene. Trimming removed 2 bases from V and 10 bases from J, with 12 bases in between. The germline V gene has CDR1 MNHNS and CDR2 SASEGT. This CDR3 comprises 13 residues. CDR3 DNA sequence: TGTGCCAGCAGTGAATCCGGGCAAAGAGAGCAGTTCTTC. This sequence encodes CASSESGQREQFF.

This chain connects TRBV19 to TRBJ2-3, with a possible D match to TRBD1 (6 bases). The V and J ends lost 3 bases and 3 bases respectively, with 13 bases between them. From germline, CDR1 is LNHDA and CDR2 SQIVND (reference sequence). This CDR3 spans 15 amino acids. DNA for the CDR3: TGTGCCAGTAGTATTGGGACAATTGGGACAGATACGCAGTATTTT. This codes for CASSIGTIGTDTQYF. Full variable domain (outside the CDR3, taken from reference TRBV19 and TRBJ2-3): DGGITQSPKYLFRKEGQNVTLSCEQNLNHDAMYWYRQDPGQGLRLIYYSQIVNDFQKGDIAEGYSVSREKKESFPLTVTSAQKNPTAFYLCASSIGTIGTDTQYFGPGTRLTVL.

In DNA, the CDR3 is TGTGCCAGCAGCTTATCATCTGAGACAGAGGTTTTCTTT. Protein: CASSLSSETEVFF. The rearrangement links TRBV7-3 to TRBJ1-1; weak D call: TRBD1 (5 bases). The germline CDR1 and CDR2 sequences are SGHTA and FQGTGA. Trimming stripped 2 bases from V and 13 bases from J, with 17 bases between. The CDR3 is 13 amino acids.

The chain links TRBV7-2 to TRBJ2-2; D gene ambiguous. V lost 0 bases and J 2 bases, leaving 13 bases between the germline ends. CDR3 length: 17 residues. The germline CDR1 and CDR2 sequences are SGHTA and FQGNSA. The CDR3 nucleotides are TGTGCCAGCAGCTTAGCGTTGGGTCAGGTCAACACCGGGGAGCTGTTTTTT. Its protein product is CASSLALGQVNTGELFF.

The chain recombines TRBV5-4 with TRBJ2-1, with TRBD1 as a possible D gene (6 bases). Germline V gives CDR1 SGHNT, CDR2 YYREEE (reference sequence). V lost 0 bases to trimming and J lost 0 bases, with 7 bases between them. This CDR3 has 15 amino acids. CDR3 amino acids: CASSLEGGSYNEQFF. As DNA, the CDR3 is TGTGCCAGCAGCTTGGAAGGGGGCTCCTACAATGAGCAGTTCTTC.

The chain couples TRBV6-1 to TRBJ2-7; D tentatively reads TRBD1 or TRBD2 (6 bases each). The V end was cut by 2 bases, the J end by 6 bases, with 14 bases between. Germline V gives CDR1 MNHNS, CDR2 SASEGT. The length of the CDR3 is 14 residues. The CDR3 sequence: CASSEILGGLEQYF. CDR3 in DNA: TGTGCCAGCAGTGAAATTTTAGGGGGGCTCGAGCAGTACTTC.

The chain combines TRBV27 with TRBJ1-5; D unclear. The CDR3 totals 13 residues. The V gene lost 5 bases and the J gene lost 3 bases, with 8 bases spanning the gap. Germline V gene sequence: CDR1 MNHEY, CDR2 SMNVEV (reference sequence). CDR3 coding DNA: TGTGCCAGCAGTCCCCGGCTCAATCAGCCCCAGCATTTT. This translates into CASSPRLNQPQHF.

The CDR3 here is CSVLGATENTEAFF. CDR3 bases: TGCAGCGTTTTGGGAGCCACAGAGAACACTGAAGCTTTCTTT. The chain couples TRBV29-1 to TRBJ1-1; D is unresolved. The CDR3 has 14 residues. Trimming took 5 bases from V and 1 from J, leaving 14 bases between them. Germline V lookup: CDR1 SQVTM, CDR2 ANQGSEA.

The gene calls are TRBV10-1 and TRBJ2-3, with D possibly matching TRBD1 (5 bases). CDR1 and CDR2 (germline): WNHNN, SYGVQD (reference sequence). Trimming removed 3 bases from V and 10 bases from J, with 11 bases in between. This CDR3 has 12 residues. The DNA of the CDR3 is TGCGCCAGCAGTGAAGGGGTCTTGGCGCAGTATTTT. This encodes CASSEGVLAQYF.

V and J are TRBV28 and TRBJ1-1; TRBD1 is a possible D gene (5 bases). Germline lookup yields CDR1 MDHEN and CDR2 SYDVKM. Trimming cost V 5 bases and J 2 bases, with 15 bases left between them. This CDR3 has 15 residues. The CDR3 bases are TGTGCCAGCAGTCCAGGGAGCGGGGGAAACACTGAAGCTTTCTTT. Translating it yields CASSPGSGGNTEAFF. The entire variable domain, with the rest obtained from reference TRBV28 and TRBJ1-1, is as follows: DVKVTQSSRYLVKRTGEKVFLECVQDMDHENMFWYRQDPGLGLRLIYFSYDVKMKEKGDIPEGYSVSREKKERFSLILESASTNQTSMYLCASSPGSGGNTEAFFGQGTRLTVV.

This chain links TRBV12-5 with TRBJ1-3, with no clear D. This CDR3 comprises 15 residues. V was clipped by 3 bases and J by 4 bases, with 13 bases between them. Germline values: CDR1 LGHNT, CDR2 FRNRAP. Here the CDR3 reads CASGFPLGIGNTIYF. CDR3 in DNA: TGTGCTAGTGGTTTCCCCCTTGGAATCGGAAACACCATATATTTT.

The chain uses TRBV7-8 and TRBJ1-5; D call uncertain. This CDR3 is built from 13 residues. With 3 bases removed from V and 3 bases from J, the gap between germline ends came to 6 bases. Germline V gene lookup returns CDR1 SGHVS and CDR2 FQNEAQ. In DNA form, the CDR3 reads TGTGCCAGCAGCTTTAGCTTCAATCAGCCCCAGCATTTT. Translated, it gives CASSFSFNQPQHF. Drawing the rest from reference TRBV7-8 and TRBJ1-5, the complete variable domain is GAGVSQSPRYKVAKRGQDVALRCDPISGHVSLFWYQQALGQGPEFLTYFQNEAQLDKSGLPSDRFFAERPEGSVSTLKIQRTQQEDSAVYLCASSFSFNQPQHFGDGTRLSIL.

The sample holds a few counts of this clone. The chain combines TRBV7-9 with TRBJ2-1, with TRBD1 identical over 7 bases. Germline V gene sequence: CDR1 SEHNR, CDR2 FQNEAQ (reference sequence). V dropped 5 bases and J dropped 4; count of bases not matched to a gene: 8. CDR3 length: 15 amino acids. The CDR3 sequence is CASSLGDSKYNEQFF. In DNA, the CDR3 is TGTGCCAGCAGCCTGGGGGACAGTAAATACAATGAGCAGTTCTTC.

This chain connects TRBV7-9 to TRBJ1-5; D remains ambiguous. The CDR3 is 15 residues long. Per the germline V gene, CDR1 is SEHNR and CDR2 is FQNEAQ (reference sequence). The V end was cut by 6 bases, the J end by 3 bases, with 15 bases between. CDR3: CASSSRAGDNQPQHF. The CDR3 region has the DNA TGTGCCAGCAGTTCTCGTGCAGGCGACAATCAGCCCCAGCATTTT.

This chain uses TRBV5-6 with TRBJ2-5; TRBD1 might be the D (5 bases). This CDR3 is built from 15 residues. V was shortened by 2 bases and J by 4 bases, with 15 bases between the two germline ends. The germline CDR1 and CDR2 sequences are SGHDT and YYEEEE. CDR3 loop: CASSLATVGPETQYF. Here the CDR3 DNA reads TGTGCCAGCAGCTTAGCCACGGTGGGGCCAGAGACCCAGTACTTC.